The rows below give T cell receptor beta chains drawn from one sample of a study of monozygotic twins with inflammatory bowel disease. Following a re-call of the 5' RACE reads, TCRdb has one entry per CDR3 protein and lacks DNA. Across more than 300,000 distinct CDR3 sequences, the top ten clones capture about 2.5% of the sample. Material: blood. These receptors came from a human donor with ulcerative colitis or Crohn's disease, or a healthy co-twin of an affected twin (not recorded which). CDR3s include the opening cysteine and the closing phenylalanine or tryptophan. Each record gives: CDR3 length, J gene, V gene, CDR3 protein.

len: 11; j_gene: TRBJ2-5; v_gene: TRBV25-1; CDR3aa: CASSEYETQYF
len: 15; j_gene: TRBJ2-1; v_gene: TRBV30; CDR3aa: CAWSGSKEGLNEQFF
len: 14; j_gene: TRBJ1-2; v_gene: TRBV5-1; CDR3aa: CASSFDRGTYGYTF
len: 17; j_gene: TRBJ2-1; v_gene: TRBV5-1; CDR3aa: CASSLTPASGAYNEQFF
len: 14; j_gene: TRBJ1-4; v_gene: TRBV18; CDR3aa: CASSPTGNNEKLFF
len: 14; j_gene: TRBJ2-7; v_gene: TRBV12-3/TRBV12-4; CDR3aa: CASISTGTSSEQYF
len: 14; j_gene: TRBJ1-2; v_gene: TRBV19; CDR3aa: CASIGTGEDYGYTF
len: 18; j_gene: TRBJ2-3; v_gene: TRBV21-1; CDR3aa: CASSKAPLAGGITDTQYF
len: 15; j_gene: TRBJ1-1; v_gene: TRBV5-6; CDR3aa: CASSLRGQGKAEAFF
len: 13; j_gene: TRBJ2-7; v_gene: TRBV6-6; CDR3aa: CASSYTRSYEQYF
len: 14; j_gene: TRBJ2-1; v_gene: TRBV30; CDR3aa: CASHSGGIYNEQFF
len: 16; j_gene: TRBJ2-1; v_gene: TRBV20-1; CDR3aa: CSAIVVPGQEDNEQFF
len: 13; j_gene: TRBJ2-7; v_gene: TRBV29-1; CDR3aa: CSVDGSSSYEQYF
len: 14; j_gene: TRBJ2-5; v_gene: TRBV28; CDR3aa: CASRTGGGGKTQYF
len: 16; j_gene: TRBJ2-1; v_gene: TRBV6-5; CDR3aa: CASSYSLRGGVSEQFF
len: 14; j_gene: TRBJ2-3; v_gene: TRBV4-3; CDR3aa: CASSQDLFTHTQYF
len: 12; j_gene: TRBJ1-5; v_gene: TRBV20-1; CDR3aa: CSASRRFQPQHF
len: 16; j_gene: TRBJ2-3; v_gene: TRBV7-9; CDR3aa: CASRQLAGTFTDTQYF
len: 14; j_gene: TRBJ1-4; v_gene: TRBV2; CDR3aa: CASSETGQEGRLFF
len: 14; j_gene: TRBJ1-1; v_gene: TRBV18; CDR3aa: CASSPVSGNTEAFF
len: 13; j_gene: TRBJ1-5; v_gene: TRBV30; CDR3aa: CAWSGTAGGPQHF
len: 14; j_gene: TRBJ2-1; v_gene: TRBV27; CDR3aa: CASSARDAYNEQFF
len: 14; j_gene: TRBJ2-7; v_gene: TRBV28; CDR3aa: CATHSDRSSYEQYF
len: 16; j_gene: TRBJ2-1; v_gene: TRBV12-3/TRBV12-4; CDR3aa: CASSLWTSGDYNEQFF
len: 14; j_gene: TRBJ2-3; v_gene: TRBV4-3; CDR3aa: CASSQDPGPDTQYF
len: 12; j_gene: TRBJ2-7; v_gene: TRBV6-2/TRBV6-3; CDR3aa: CAAEDFSYEQYF
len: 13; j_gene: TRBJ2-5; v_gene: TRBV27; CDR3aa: CASSLRSEETQYF
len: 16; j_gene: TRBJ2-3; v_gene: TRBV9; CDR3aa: CASSVPLVASTDTQYF
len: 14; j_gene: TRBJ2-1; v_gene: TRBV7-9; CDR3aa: CASIHRVHGNEQFF
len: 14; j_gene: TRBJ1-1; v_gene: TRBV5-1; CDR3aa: CASSSGQGWTEAFF
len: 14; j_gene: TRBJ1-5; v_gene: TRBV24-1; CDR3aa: CATSDSRRPGPQHF
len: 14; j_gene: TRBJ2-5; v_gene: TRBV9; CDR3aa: CASNPGGGQETQYF
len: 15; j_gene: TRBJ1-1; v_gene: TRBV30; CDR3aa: CAWNRDRFMNTEAFF
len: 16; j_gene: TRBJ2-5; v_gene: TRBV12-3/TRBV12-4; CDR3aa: CASRALTSGGLETQYF
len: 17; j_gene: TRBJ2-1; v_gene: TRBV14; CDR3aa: CASSQGQRGGSYNEQFF
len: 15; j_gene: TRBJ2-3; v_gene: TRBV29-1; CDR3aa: CSVAGAGGPPDTQYF
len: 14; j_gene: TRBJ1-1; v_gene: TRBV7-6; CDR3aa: CASSLIGMNTEAFF
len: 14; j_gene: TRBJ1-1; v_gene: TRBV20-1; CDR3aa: CSARSRTSFTEAFF
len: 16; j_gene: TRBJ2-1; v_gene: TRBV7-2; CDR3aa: CASSPRGRGGYNEQFF
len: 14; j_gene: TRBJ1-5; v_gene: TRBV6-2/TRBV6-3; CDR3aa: CASSLPAGYQPQHF
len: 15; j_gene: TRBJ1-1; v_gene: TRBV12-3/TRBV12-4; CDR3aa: CASSSSTGLNTEAFF
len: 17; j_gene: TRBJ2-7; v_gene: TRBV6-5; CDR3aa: CASSYSTPQGGVYEQYF
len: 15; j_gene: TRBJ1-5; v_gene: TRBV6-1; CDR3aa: CASREQGRSNQPQHF
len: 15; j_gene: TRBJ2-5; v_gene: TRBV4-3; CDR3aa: CASSQDWDGDETQYF
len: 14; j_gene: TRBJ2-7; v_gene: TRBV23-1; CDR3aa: CASSQSLGEYEQYF
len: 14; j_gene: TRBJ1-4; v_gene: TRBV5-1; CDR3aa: CASSLEGRAEKLFF